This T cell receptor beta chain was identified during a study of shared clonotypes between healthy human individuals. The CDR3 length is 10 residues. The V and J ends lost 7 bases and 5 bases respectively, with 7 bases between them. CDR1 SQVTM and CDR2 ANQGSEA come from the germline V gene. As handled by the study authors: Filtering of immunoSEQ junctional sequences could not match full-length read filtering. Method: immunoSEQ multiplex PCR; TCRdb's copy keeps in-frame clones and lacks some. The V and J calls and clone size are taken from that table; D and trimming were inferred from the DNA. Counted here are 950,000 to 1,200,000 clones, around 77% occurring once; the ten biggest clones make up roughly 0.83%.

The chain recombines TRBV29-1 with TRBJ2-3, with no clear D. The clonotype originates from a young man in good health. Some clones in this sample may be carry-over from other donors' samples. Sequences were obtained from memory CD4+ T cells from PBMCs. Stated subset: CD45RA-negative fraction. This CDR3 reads CSAYIDTQYF. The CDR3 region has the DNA TGCAGCGCTTATATAGATACGCAGTATTTT.